The source of this T cell receptor (beta chain) is a study of OX40 agonist ivuxolimab in advanced cancers. Background on the study: Each dose-escalation patient presented with hepatocellular carcinoma, melanoma, renal cell or head and neck cancer. Eligibility admitted prior anti-PD-1, anti-PD-L1 or anti-CTLA-4 therapy; 35% to 40% had some.

Repertoires were generated with immunoSEQ multiplex PCR, while TCRdb's copy carries only in-frame clones and drops some. The sample contains about 76,000 clones, more than 85% of which appear only once. This CDR3 is built from 15 residues. Germline CDR1 is MNHNS and CDR2 is SASEGT. V lost 6 bases, J lost 7 bases, and 8 bases stayed unmatched. The TCR was taken from an adult with an advanced solid tumor such as melanoma, head and neck, liver or kidney cancer. This chain uses TRBV6-1 with TRBJ1-3, with 11 bases lining up with TRBD1. Sequences were derived from CD4+ or CD8+ T cells sorted from blood, sampled in a trial of the OX40 agonist ivuxolimab. The CDR3 nucleotides are TGTGCCAGCAGAGCAACCGGGACAGGGGGGAACACCATATATTTT. Translating gives CASRATGTGGNTIYF.